This T cell receptor (beta chain) was identified during a study of cytotoxic CD8 clonotypes in ibrutinib-treated CLL. A few counts support this clone. Losses at the gene ends were 0 bases for V and 5 bases for J; bases not matched to a gene: 10. This CDR3 spans 16 amino acids. Germline assignment: CDR1 SGHRS and CDR2 YFSETQ. Target depth was 1 in 200,000 to 1 in 1 million T cells, about 10x per clonotype. Clones were read by immunoSEQ multiplex PCR, and TCRdb kept only the in-frame ones, dropping some. The profile shows tens of thousands of clones, about 65% of them singletons. J is TRBJ2-5 and V is TRBV5-1, with TRBD1 matching over 7 bases. The sequence derives from a human donor with chronic lymphocytic leukemia. The sample in question was PBMCs, obtained after 24 months of ibrutinib treatment. In DNA form, the CDR3 reads TGCGCCAGCAGCTTGGAGGGGGCCGACGGTTTCGAGACCCAGTACTTC. As protein: CASSLEGADGFETQYF.